The following is a TCR beta chain sequence with its context. The data belong to a study of T cell repertoires in cytomegalovirus infection. Study context: Public TCR beta signatures were indicative of both CMV infection and a matching HLA type.

Germline V gene lookup returns CDR1 SEHNR and CDR2 FQNEAQ (reference sequence). Trimming cost V 1 base and J 5 bases; bases outside gene matches: 8. This CDR3 has 16 residues. TCRdb called the reads again in MiXCR, with one record for every CDR3 protein. The data contain a few hundred thousand distinct CDR3 sequences, roughly 23% of them seen just once; the ten biggest clones take up approximately 18%. This clonotype was sampled from a human donor in good health (CMV status not recorded). Some clones in this sample may be carry-over from other donors' samples. J is TRBJ2-7 and V is TRBV7-9; 10 bases fit TRBD1. The source material was CD8+ T cells from PBMCs. CDR3 DNA sequence: TGTGCCAGCAGCTTAGAGAGGACAGGGGGAAAGGACGAGCAGTACTTC. Its protein product is CASSLERTGGKDEQYF.